The source of this TCR beta chain is a study of T cells in Graves' hyperthyroidism and ophthalmopathy (dated by TCRdb to between 2018 and 2021). About the study as a whole: Peripheral blood samples were taken at the time of initial diagnosis, prior to any treatment. To identify TCR V-J signatures that set the groups apart, the researchers used a discovery cohort of more than 95 patients, made up of under 45 with Graves' ophthalmopathy and about 55 with stable Graves' hyperthyroidism. Whether ophthalmopathy could be predicted prospectively was tested in an independent validation cohort made up of approximately 19 hyperthyroidism patients plus 17 patients who later progressed to ophthalmopathy. For training and testing, the approximately 92 patients in the discovery cohort were randomly divided in a 7:3 ratio. In addition, the study compared T-cell repertoires in thyroid tissue and in blood from roughly 6 Graves' hyperthyroidism patients. Once sampling was done, hyperthyroidism patients were given methimazole at a starting dose of 30 mg daily, whereas ophthalmopathy patients were given high-dose intravenous methylprednisolone. According to the paper, TCR Vbeta CDR3 sequencing was carried out on 135 peripheral blood samples, which came from about 45 ophthalmopathy, 75 or so hyperthyroidism and approximately 17 progressor patients. Here is what the overall study found, with its caveats: In validation, the model predicted progression to ophthalmopathy with 55% to 71% sensitivity and over 72% specificity, a median of 6.5 months before onset. Most expanded thyroid clonotypes (frequency above 0.001) were also found in blood, which suggests that blood repertoires may mirror thyroid immune responses. In cross-validation, a model built on a 13 V-J signature told ophthalmopathy apart from stable hyperthyroidism with roughly 87% sensitivity and roughly 81% specificity, and in testing the same model reached 80%/75%. No statistical method was used to set the sample size in advance, and investigators knew the group allocation.

Stable Graves' hyperthyroidism was defined as no progression to ophthalmopathy during 18 months of follow-up. Hyperthyroidism patients were newly diagnosed, with disease duration under 2 months, and aged 18 to 65 years. The study excluded patients with uncontrolled infections, other autoimmune diseases, pregnancy or lactation. Clinical symptoms, serum thyroxine and TRAb, thyroid ultrasound, and orbital computed tomography formed the basis for the diagnoses. Ficoll-Paque density gradient centrifugation was used to isolate PBMCs from around 9.1 ml of fresh peripheral blood. Trizol reagent was used to extract total RNA, and RNA quality was then checked on an Agilent 2100 Bioanalyzer. Comments on this clonotype: Its antigen specificity is not known. No base quality information exists; no much larger clone differs at one position.

The TCR beta CDR3 regions were amplified from RNA transcripts. For the first round of RT-PCR on the TCR CDR3, the HTBI primer set was used together with the Qiagen OneStep RT-PCR kit. Libraries were constructed in a second round of multiplex PCR, after which size selection and purification were performed. Libraries were sequenced paired-end with 100 bp reads on an Illumina HiSeq2000. On the authors' methods: SOAPnuke was used to process the raw data, removing reads that contained adapters or uncalled bases, had a mean Phred below 15, or lacked an exact match to the constant primer or identifier. COPE v1.2.5 was used to merge the high-quality paired reads, and each unique nucleotide sequence was defined as a clonotype. MiTCR v1.1 was used to align clonotypes to the IMGT TRBV, TRBD and TRBJ reference segments. Only V-J combinations with frequency above 0.0001, covering 99.2% of repertoires, were analysed. The TCS score was defined as the ratio of F50 (clonal expansion) to E x V (chaos), calculated using BLOSUM62-based TCRdist between CDR3 peptides within each V-J. Welch's t-statistics and random forest reduced 450 to 600 V-J features to 13, which were used in a naive Bayes classifier (R e1071). In-frame beta chains were kept once TCRdb had trimmed the public reads at Q25 with fastp and called clones with MiXCR. Duplicate CDR3 protein sequences are folded into a single record with the most common DNA and genes. The V and J calls and clone size are TCRdb's, not the authors'. This sample lists some 560,000 distinct CDR3 sequences; around 14% were detected once. About 7% of the sample is held by the ten biggest clonotypes.

Via the germline V gene (reference sequence), CDR1 is DFQATT and CDR2 SNEGSKA. Spanning cysteine to phenylalanine, the CDR3 consists of 13 amino acids. Only CDR3 DNA remains: 39 bases, in frame from the first base. Trimming costs V 5 bases and J 5 bases, and their ends lie 14 bases apart. The TCR was taken from a woman aged 30 to 39 with Graves' hyperthyroidism. The sequenced sample consisted of blood. The sequence links TRBV20-1 to TRBJ2-3; a weak D assignment points to TRBD2 (6 bases agree). The nucleotide sequence reads as follows: TGCAGTGCTTGGACTACCCGGGGAGATACGCAGTATTTT. Protein translation: CSAWTTRGDTQYF.